This T cell receptor beta chain was sequenced in a study of shared clonotypes between healthy human individuals. Study outcomes and limitations: It was expected that sequencing depth would affect clonotype sharing among donors.

With respect to this clone: The antigen is undetermined.

From germline, CDR1 is LNHDA and CDR2 SQIVND (reference sequence). This CDR3 has 14 residues. V lost 9 bases and J lost 5; bases outside the gene matches: 5. Some clones are missing from TCRdb's copy, which holds only in-frame ones; the method was immunoSEQ multiplex PCR. The sample includes approximately 2.3 million clones, approximately 93% seen only once; the top ten take approximately 0.4%. The receptor was derived from a man aged 18 to 30 in good health. Some clones in this sample may be carry-over from other donors' samples. The sequencing input was naive CD4+ T cells from PBMCs. Specified subset: CD45RA+ positively selected. This chain uses TRBV19 with TRBJ2-5; 14 bases fit TRBD2. CDR3 amino acids: CASGTSGSPETQYF. In DNA, the CDR3 is TGTGCCAGCGGGACTAGCGGGAGCCCGGAGACCCAGTACTTC.